The clone carrying this TCR beta chain appeared a single time. These data come from a study of blood T cell repertoires in COVID-19. Study information: PBMCs, B-cell-depleted T cells, or T cells provided the cDNA or gDNA that made up the material.

Seattle patients were enrolled while actively infected and followed longitudinally. CDR1 is SGHKS, CDR2 YYEKEE, per germline (reference sequence). V lost 4 bases and J lost 3; bases outside the gene matches: 5. This CDR3 is built from 14 residues. Assay: immunoSEQ multiplex PCR; the TCRdb copy retains only in-frame clones and omits some. The table has some 360,000 clones, approximately 90% seen once. The material sequenced was peripheral blood. This TCR derives from a woman between 55 and 75 years old with COVID-19, enrolled during active disease. The V and J genes are TRBV5-5 and TRBJ2-5; 8 nucleotides match TRBD1. In DNA form, the CDR3 reads TGTGCCAGCAGCGTTGGACAGGGAGAAGAGACCCAGTACTTC. It codes for CASSVGQGEETQYF.